This T cell receptor beta chain is from a study of radiotherapy plus CTLA-4 blockade in lung cancer. Trimming cost V 8 bases and J 3 bases, with 13 bases left between them. The V gene's germline CDR1 is MDHEN and CDR2 SYDVKM. The CDR3 runs 14 residues. Sequencing used immunoSEQ multiplex PCR; TCRdb keeps in-frame clones, though not all of them. The data show over 75,000 clones, with roughly four fifths seen just once and 0.82% held by the top ten. Details on this clone: The antigen is undetermined.

Overall study results and limits: Reportedly, early blood T cell clone dynamics best predicted response, with interferon-beta.

Chemo-refractory metastatic non-small-cell lung cancer patients were treated with focal radiation plus CTLA-4 blockade with ipilimumab. Here the sequenced sample was peripheral blood, taken from a patient treated with radiotherapy plus ipilimumab. The V gene is TRBV28, the J gene TRBJ1-4; perhaps TRBD1 as D (5 bases). The receptor comes from a human donor with non-small cell lung cancer who had stable disease on radiotherapy plus ipilimumab. This chain's CDR3 is CASRVAGPNEKLFF. In nucleotides, the CDR3 is TGTGCCAGCCGAGTCGCAGGGCCTAATGAAAAACTGTTTTTT. Based on the CDR3 plus reference TRBV28 and TRBJ1-4, the full variable domain is DVKVTQSSRYLVKRTGEKVFLECVQDMDHENMFWYRQDPGLGLRLIYFSYDVKMKEKGDIPEGYSVSREKKERFSLILESASTNQTSMYLCASRVAGPNEKLFFGSGTQLSVL.